The 14 T cell receptor beta chains below come from one sample, sequenced in a study of blood T cell repertoires in COVID-19. Here immunoSEQ multiplex PCR was the method, and the copy in TCRdb shows in-frame clones only, minus some. In the table there are under 150,000 clones, approximately 90% of which are singletons. Sequenced: peripheral blood. Receptors originate from a woman in her thirties or forties with acute or convalescent COVID-19.

As for this clone: The same CDR3 can be traced to other DNA sequences in this sample. The gene calls are TRBV30 and TRBJ2-7; maybe TRBD1 (6 bases). The CDR3 has 11 residues. Germline V lookup: CDR1 GTSNPN, CDR2 SVGIG (reference sequence). The germline V and J ends were trimmed by 4 bases and 2 bases, with 6 bases remaining between them. CDR3 region: CAWNRAYEQYF. DNA for the CDR3: TGTGCCTGGAACAGGGCCTACGAGCAGTACTTC. The full variable domain, its missing parts supplied by reference TRBV30 and TRBJ2-7, is SQTIHQWPATLVQPVGSPLSLECTVEGTSNPNLYWYRQAAGRGLQLLFYSVGIGQISSEVPQNLSASRPQDRQFILSSKKLLLSDSGFYLCAWNRAYEQYFGPGTRLTVT.

The chain links TRBV5-1 to TRBJ2-3; tentatively, D is TRBD1 (6 bases). The CDR3 is made up of 16 amino acids. V was clipped by 4 bases and J by 0 bases, with 15 bases between them. The germline gives CDR1 SGHRS, CDR2 YFSETQ. Here the CDR3 DNA reads TGCGCCAGCAGCCCCCGGGACACCACTAGCACAGATACGCAGTATTTT. This encodes CASSPRDTTSTDTQYF.

This chain connects TRBV4-3 to TRBJ2-7, with D perhaps TRBD1 (5 bases). Germline V CDR1 and CDR2: LGHNA, YSLEER. The CDR3 covers 14 residues. The V and J ends lost 1 base and 2 bases respectively, with 9 bases between them. The CDR3 coding sequence is TGCGCCAGCAGCCAAGGAAGGGGCCCCTACGAGCAGTACTTC. Protein product: CASSQGRGPYEQYF.

The chain recombines TRBV5-1 with TRBJ2-1; the D gene is possibly TRBD1 (6 bases). V shed 0 bases and J shed 0 bases, with 10 bases lying between them. Germline V gene data show CDR1 as SGHRS and CDR2 as YFSETQ. The CDR3 runs to 16 residues. DNA of the CDR3: TGCGCCAGCAGCTTGGAGGGGGACAACTCCTACAATGAGCAGTTCTTC. Translated, it gives CASSLEGDNSYNEQFF.

This chain connects TRBV27 to TRBJ2-6, with no clear D. Germline V gives CDR1 MNHEY, CDR2 SMNVEV (reference sequence). V was pared by 8 bases and J by 2 bases, with 16 bases between. The CDR3 sequence is 16 residues long. CDR3 sequence: CASGDHRRAGANVLTF. CDR3 sequence (DNA): TGTGCCAGCGGAGATCACCGTCGGGCTGGGGCCAACGTCCTGACTTTC.

V and J are TRBV4-1 and TRBJ2-7, with 11 bases fitting TRBD2. Germline CDR1 reads MGHRA; CDR2 reads YSYEKL. This CDR3 region has 15 residues. Trimming cost V 0 bases and J 5 bases; bases outside gene matches: 3. The CDR3 here is CASSQDALAGDEQYF. DNA of the CDR3: TGCGCCAGCAGCCAAGATGCACTAGCGGGGGACGAGCAGTACTTC.

The genes are TRBV6-2 or TRBV6-3 and TRBJ1-5; D is unclear. This CDR3 region has 14 residues. Looked up from germline, CDR1 is MNHEY and CDR2 is SVGEGT. The V and J ends lost 4 bases and 7 bases respectively, with 14 bases between them. The CDR3 DNA follows: TGTGCCAGCAGTTTGAGGCCGGAGATCCAGCCCCAGCATTTT. Encoded protein: CASSLRPEIQPQHF.

The chain uses TRBV6-5 and TRBJ1-2, with D hard to call. The CDR3 runs 14 residues. Germline V gene lookup returns CDR1 MNHEY and CDR2 SVGAGI. Trimming removed 2 bases from V and 3 bases from J, with 10 bases in between. CDR3 nucleotides: TGTGCCAGCAGTTACCGAATGCGGGACTATGGCTACACCTTC. Its translation: CASSYRMRDYGYTF.

The V gene is TRBV6-1, the J gene TRBJ2-5, with D uncertain. Per germline, CDR1 MNHNS and CDR2 SASEGT. Trimming pared 3 bases from V and 5 bases from J, leaving 10 bases between. This CDR3 is built from 13 residues. CDR3 nucleotide sequence: TGTGCCAGCAGTGATAACCGGGTCGAGACCCAGTACTTC. This gives the protein CASSDNRVETQYF.

The rearrangement uses TRBV5-1 and TRBJ1-1; no firm D call. V lost 0 bases, J lost 4 bases, and 7 bases lay in between. CDR3 length equals 13 residues. CDR1 and CDR2 (germline): SGHRS, YFSETQ. CDR3 sequence (DNA): TGCGCCAGCAGCTTGGTGAAGCGCACTGAAGCTTTCTTT. It specifies CASSLVKRTEAFF.

This clone has only one observation. The gene calls are TRBV19 and TRBJ1-6; D possibly corresponds to TRBD1 (6 bases). This CDR3 has 14 amino acids. From germline, CDR1 is LNHDA and CDR2 SQIVND (reference sequence). Trimming cost V 8 bases and J 4 bases, with 12 bases left between them. The CDR3 DNA sequence: TGTGCCAGTCAGGACAGACCTTATAATTCACCCCTCCACTTT. Protein sequence: CASQDRPYNSPLHF.

The V call is TRBV19, the J call TRBJ2-7, with 11 bases that match TRBD2. CDR3 length: 16 residues. With V trimmed by 6 bases and J by 4 bases, 11 bases remained unmatched. The germline gives CDR1 LNHDA, CDR2 SQIVND (reference sequence). The CDR3 region is CASRGESLAGDYEQYF. DNA for the CDR3: TGTGCCAGTAGGGGCGAATCACTAGCGGGAGATTACGAGCAGTACTTC.

The chain is built from TRBV9 and TRBJ1-2; 10 bases map to TRBD1. Germline V gives CDR1 SGDLS, CDR2 YYNGEE. V shed 0 bases and J 8 bases; nucleotides not matched to a gene: 7. This CDR3 contains 15 residues. CDR3 sequence (DNA): TGTGCCAGCAGCGTAGACCTTGGACAGGGGGAAGGCTACACCTTC. Residues: CASSVDLGQGEGYTF.

J is TRBJ1-1 and V is TRBV12-3 or TRBV12-4, with D uncertain. V was cut by 5 bases and J by 2 bases, with 9 bases left in between. The CDR3 spans 13 residues. CDR3 bases: TGTGCCAGCAGTACAGACGATAACACTGAAGCTTTCTTT. It specifies CASSTDDNTEAFF.